Below are 14 T cell receptor beta chains sequenced from a single sample in a study of blood T cell repertoires in COVID-19. Generated by immunoSEQ multiplex PCR, the TCRdb table keeps only in-frame clones and is missing some. This table holds 150,000 or so clones, over 75% found once. Sequenced sample: PBMCs or T cells enriched from blood (not recorded which). The receptor set was obtained from a man between 50 and 59 years old who had recovered from COVID-19.

The chain links TRBV28 to TRBJ2-1; 7 nucleotides match TRBD2. V was pared by 2 bases and J by 2 bases, with 0 bases of the junction left unmatched. CDR3 length: 14 residues. Germline loops: CDR1 MDHEN, CDR2 SYDVKM. The CDR3 nucleotides are TGTGCCAGCAGTTTAGGGGGGGCCTACAATGAGCAGTTCTTC. Translating it yields CASSLGGAYNEQFF.

This clone appeared once. The chain recombines TRBV15 with TRBJ1-5; 9 bases are shared with TRBD1. Germline V gives CDR1 LNHNV, CDR2 YYDKDF (reference sequence). The CDR3 covers 15 residues. The V and J ends lost 3 bases and 7 bases, in that order; junction bases with no gene match: 7. CDR3 bases: TGTGCCACCAGCAGGGAAGGACAGGGGATGCAGCCCCAGCATTTT. Encoded protein: CATSREGQGMQPQHF.

The chain has TRBV7-6 and TRBJ2-7; 9 positions agree with TRBD1. J gave up 0 bases and V 6 bases, and 3 bases lay outside the gene matches. Per germline, CDR1 SGHVS and CDR2 FNYEAQ. This CDR3 is 14 amino acids long. The CDR3 reads CASSPTGGSYEQYF. The CDR3 nucleotides read TGTGCCAGCAGTCCGACAGGGGGCTCCTACGAGCAGTACTTC.

The V call is TRBV18, the J call TRBJ2-7, with D perhaps matching TRBD1 (5 bases). The germline CDR1 and CDR2 sequences are KGHSH and LQKENI. Trimming shortened V by 3 bases and J by 8 bases, and 17 bases separated the two germline ends. CDR3 length equals 14 residues. The CDR3 reads CASSPPTISGKQYF. The CDR3 region has the DNA TGTGCCAGCTCACCGCCCACTATATCAGGGAAGCAGTACTTC. The entire variable domain, with the rest obtained from reference TRBV18 and TRBJ2-7, is as follows: NAGVMQNPRHLVRRRGQEARLRCSPMKGHSHVYWYRQLPEEGLKFMVYLQKENIIDESGMPKERFSAEFPKEGPSILRIQQVVRGDSAAYFCASSPPTISGKQYFGPGTRLTVT.

On this clone: This sample also contains other DNA sequences that code for the same CDR3. J is TRBJ1-1 and V is TRBV9; possibly TRBD1 for D (5 bases). The length of the CDR3 is 14 residues. Germline V gene data show CDR1 as SGDLS and CDR2 as YYNGEE. V was shortened by 2 bases and J by 0 bases, with 8 bases between the two germline ends. The CDR3 coding sequence is TGTGCCAGCAGCGTTGCAGGGATGAACACTGAAGCTTTCTTT. This gives the protein CASSVAGMNTEAFF.

Only one count was recorded for this clone. The chain uses TRBV28 and TRBJ2-3; maybe TRBD2 (6 bases). The CDR3 is 15 residues long. The V gene's germline CDR1 is MDHEN and CDR2 SYDVKM. Trimming pared 8 bases from V and 2 bases from J, leaving 17 bases between. The CDR3, as DNA: TGTGCCAGCTCCCCCAGTACTAGCCTCACAGATACGCAGTATTTT. Protein sequence: CASSPSTSLTDTQYF.

The chain employs TRBV9 and TRBJ2-1, with 8 bases aligning to TRBD2. J gave up 4 bases and V 0 bases, and 6 bases lay outside the gene matches. This CDR3 comprises 16 residues. Germline V lookup: CDR1 SGDLS, CDR2 YYNGEE. The chain's CDR3 is CASSVGAGGGYNEQFF. CDR3 DNA sequence: TGTGCCAGCAGCGTAGGTGCGGGGGGTGGGTACAATGAGCAGTTCTTC.

The rearrangement uses TRBV19 and TRBJ2-2, with D uncertain. Germline values: CDR1 LNHDA, CDR2 SQIVND (reference sequence). This CDR3 region has 13 residues. Trimming stripped 4 bases from V and 4 bases from J, with 7 bases between. CDR3 DNA sequence: TGTGCCAGTAGTAGAGACGGCACCGGGGAGCTGTTTTTT. It codes for CASSRDGTGELFF.

The chain couples TRBV7-9 to TRBJ2-1; maybe TRBD1 (5 bases). V gave up 1 base and J gave up 9 bases, with 10 bases separating them. The CDR3 covers 13 residues. The germline V gene has CDR1 SEHNR and CDR2 FQNEAQ (reference sequence). In DNA form, the CDR3 reads TGTGCCAGCAGCTTAGATCTCAGGGCTGAGCAGTTCTTC. Amino acid sequence: CASSLDLRAEQFF.

This chain connects TRBV12-3 or TRBV12-4 to TRBJ2-1, with D possibly matching TRBD2 (6 bases). With 7 bases removed from V and 8 bases from J, the gap between germline ends came to 15 bases. The CDR3 contains 13 residues. The CDR3 loop is CASNLGGRHEQFF. The CDR3, as DNA: TGTGCCAGCAACCTGGGGGGTAGGCATGAGCAGTTCTTC.

A note on this clone: This sequence may be a read error, since a much larger clone differs from it by one base. The CDR3 region is CATSRDCRTSGFGMRNTGELFF. The CDR3 coding sequence is TGTGCCACCAGCAGAGACTGCAGGACTAGCGGATTTGGGATGAGGAACACCGGGGAGCTGTTTTTT. J is TRBJ2-2 and V is TRBV15; 10 bases line up with TRBD2. There are 22 residues in the CDR3. Germline V gene sequence: CDR1 LNHNV, CDR2 YYDKDF (reference sequence). The trim removed 0 bases at V and 1 base at J, leaving 17 bases unmatched.

The chain is built from TRBV29-1 and TRBJ1-4; 9 nucleotides agree with TRBD1. The CDR3 covers 16 residues. Germline-derived CDR1 and CDR2 are SQVTM and ANQGSEA. J gave up 3 bases and V 7 bases, and 12 bases lay outside the gene matches. This CDR3 reads CSARTGERGANEKLFF. The DNA for the CDR3 is TGCAGCGCAAGGACAGGGGAGAGGGGAGCTAATGAAAAACTGTTTTTT.

The chain recombines TRBV18 with TRBJ1-1; D is possibly TRBD1 (6 bases). V shed 6 bases and J shed 3 bases, with 14 bases lying between them. CDR1 and CDR2 from the germline V gene are KGHSH and LQKENI. This CDR3 region has 14 residues. The CDR3 DNA is TGTGCCAGCTCTCGTGGTGAGGGGGACACTGAAGCTTTCTTT. It yields the protein CASSRGEGDTEAFF. The full variable domain, rest sourced from reference TRBV18 and TRBJ1-1, is NAGVMQNPRHLVRRRGQEARLRCSPMKGHSHVYWYRQLPEEGLKFMVYLQKENIIDESGMPKERFSAEFPKEGPSILRIQQVVRGDSAAYFCASSRGEGDTEAFFGQGTRLTVV.

The chain is built from TRBV11-2 and TRBJ2-7, with 8 bases that match TRBD2. CDR1 and CDR2 from the germline V gene are SGHAT and FQNNGV. Germline trimming cut 5 bases from V and 3 bases from J; bases unmatched to any gene: 6. This CDR3 contains 14 residues. The CDR3 reads CASSQGTRVYEQYF. The CDR3 DNA follows: TGTGCCAGCAGCCAAGGGACTAGGGTCTACGAGCAGTACTTC.